This T cell receptor beta chain was sequenced for a study of T-cell memory formation after mild COVID-19 listed by TCRdb under 2021. In the study overall: Most TCR sequence clusters were specific to one of the two donors. The cohort was made up of two young adult volunteers, one female and one male, who were previously healthy. T-cell clones expanding and contracting after mild COVID-19 in two donors were tracked by longitudinal TCRalpha and TCRbeta repertoire sequencing.

Sequencing relied on an Illumina NovaSeq 6000. cDNA libraries for TCRalpha and TCRbeta were prepared by 5'RACE using constant-segment primers, with sample barcodes and unique molecular identifiers added. Trizol reagent was used to extract RNA from every sample. Library amplification was performed in two PCR steps, and a second sample barcode and Illumina TruSeq adapters were introduced in the second step. Sequencing of the libraries was done on an Illumina NovaSeq, producing 2 x 150 bp paired-end reads. Per the original workflow: Reads were demultiplexed and collapsed into UMI-guided consensus sequences with migec v1.2.7. Using mixcr v2.1.11, UMI consensuses were aligned to TRA and TRB V and J templates and then assembled into clonotypes. Expanded or contracted clonotypes were those called significant by both edgeR and NoisET, with noise models trained on biological replicates. edgeR calls used a false discovery rate-adjusted p below 0.01 and a log2 fold-change threshold of 1. As an exploratory analysis of dynamics, PCA with hierarchical clustering was applied to max-normalized trajectories of the 1000 most abundant clonotypes. Separately sequenced CD4+ and CD8+ repertoires were used to assign a CD4 or CD8 phenotype to each responding clone. The public reads were quality trimmed at Q25 with fastp and then assembled into clones with MiXCR by TCRdb, keeping productive beta chains. Here each entry gathers all rows of one CDR3 protein and keeps the most common genes and DNA. The V and J calls follow TCRdb's processing rather than the paper's. Present in this sample are approximately 570,000 distinct CDR3 sequences, 15% to 20% of which were seen just once. The biggest ten clones account for 12% of the sample.

Study-wide conclusions, independent of this receptor: SARS-CoV-2 specificity was not confirmed for the second-wave clones peaking on day 37. Some responding clones were found in pre-infection memory, which suggests that pre-existing cross-reactive memory T cells took part in the SARS-CoV-2 response. Clones contracting from day 15 to 85 had balanced CD4/CD8 phenotypes, while a second wave expanding from day 15 to 37 was biased towards CD4+. Only two mild cases were covered in the study, and larger cohorts including severe cases with pre-infection samples were considered necessary. Contracting CD4+ clones turned up mainly in the CM and EM memory subsets, whereas EMRA was where CD8+ clones were enriched.

Details on this clonotype: Its cognate antigen has yet to be identified. No base-level quality is on record; no much larger clone is a single base apart.

Ficoll-Paque density gradient centrifugation was used to isolate PBMCs. From the cysteine up to the phenylalanine, the CDR3 has a length of 14 residues. Only CDR3 DNA remains: 42 bases, in frame from the first base. Trimming leaves V shorter by 8 bases and J shorter by 4 bases, with the junction holding 8 bases beyond the gene matches. The specimen sequenced was PBMCs or a T cell subset sorted from them (not recorded which). The sequence links TRBV23-1 to TRBJ2-1; TRBD1 agrees with 7 junctional bases. TRBV23-1 is an open reading frame, and its role is uncertain. This TCR derives from an adult woman who had mild COVID-19 (a few samples of this study predate the infection). The sample titles of this study are shuffled in the database, so cell type and time point are left out; the donor was told from shared clones. The encoded CDR3 is CASPGTALYNEQFF. The nucleotide sequence is TGCGCCAGCCCCGGGACAGCTTTATACAATGAGCAGTTCTTC.